This TCR beta chain was sequenced in a study of cytomegalovirus exposure and HLA in healthy donors. 60 Vbeta and 13 Jbeta primers were used in PCR. Profiling relied on immunoSEQ multiplex PCR, and the TCRdb table lists in-frame clones only, not all of them. Of about 120,000 clones listed, around two thirds are singletons. V was cut by 5 bases and J by 2 bases, with 9 bases left in between. The CDR3 spans 14 residues. Germline V gives CDR1 SGHTA, CDR2 FQGTGA. The source material was PBMCs. V is TRBV7-3 and J is TRBJ2-2; possible D gene TRBD2, 5 bases. This sequence originates from a human donor in good health. CDR3 residues: CASSVTRNTGELFF. The CDR3 DNA reads TGTGCCAGCAGCGTTACTAGAAACACCGGGGAGCTGTTTTTT.